This paragraph covers one TCR beta chain sequence. Its antigen is as yet unknown. The sample comes from a study of PD-1 blockade in classical Hodgkin lymphoma. Findings and limits, study-wide: As was reported, newly diagnosed patients showed lower baseline TCR diversity than healthy donors did. Some patients started nivolumab under 1 year after ASCT, and they were excluded. There remain no defined causes for the repertoire differences, which possibly reflect disease activity or prior therapy.

The V gene end was trimmed by 6 bases and the J gene end by 4 bases; junction bases not matched to a gene: 3. This CDR3 is built from 14 residues. In germline, CDR1 is LNHNV, CDR2 YYDKDF (reference sequence). In every patient, relapse followed autologous stem cell transplantation, while exposure to brentuximab vedotin differed. Classifying best responses yielded complete response, partial response or progressive disease. Data came from immunoSEQ multiplex PCR; TCRdb stores just in-frame clones and leaves some out. The table lists some 46,000 clones, over 60% of them singletons, with over 20% in the top ten.

The sample here was peripheral blood mononuclear cells (PBMCs), taken before the second cycle of nivolumab. This TCR was sampled from a human donor with classical Hodgkin lymphoma. The chain combines TRBV15 with TRBJ2-1; 10 bases map to TRBD2. The CDR3: CATRAGGEYNEQFF. CDR3 nucleotides: TGTGCCACCAGAGCGGGAGGGGAGTACAATGAGCAGTTCTTC.